The sequence of this T cell receptor (beta chain) was determined in a study of blood T cell repertoires in COVID-19 (TCRdb year 2020). Looking at the study overall: Collaborator samples came from the United States, Italy and Spain and covered acute and convalescent phases of COVID-19. HLA class I and class II types, where available, came from metadata supplied by the sample provider rather than from assay-based typing. Samples came from the ongoing ImmuneRACE study (first 160 participants) plus 1,254 subjects from 6 global collaborators. Deeply sampled blood TCRbeta repertoires from subjects exposed to, actively infected with, or recovered from COVID-19 were included in the dataset. The repertoires were released in a freely available public database meant as a resource for research on the immune response to SARS-CoV-2. Sample metadata almost always included a de-identified subject ID, COVID-19 status, age in years and sex. The prospective study material was composed of cDNA or gDNA derived from T cells, B-cell-depleted T cells, or PBMCs.

The immunoSEQ Assay, a bias-controlled multiplex PCR, was used to amplify TCRbeta CDR3 regions from genomic DNA. The published analysis was carried out like this. The number of nucleated cells in each sample was estimated by amplification of reference gene primers within the assay. To quantify the absolute abundance of each unique TCRbeta CDR3 rearrangement, sequence reads were collapsed and filtered. For each sample, productive Simpson clonality was calculated by taking the square root of Simpson's diversity index across productive rearrangements. TCRdb stores this immuneACCESS table with in-frame sequences only. Part of the clones is absent; in the studies checked, under half of the shortfall reflects unresolved V genes, and no reason is known for the rest. Clone size and V and J calls were adopted from that table, with D and trimming inferred from the DNA. Present in this sample are 15,000 to 20,000 clones, over 75% of which were seen just once. Over 25% of the sample is in the top ten clones.

A remark on this clone: This clone's antigen is unknown. Within one base of it there is no much larger clone, and no base qualities were kept.

Sequences SGHRS (CDR1) and YFSETQ (CDR2) are obtained from the germline V gene. There are 14 amino acids in the CDR3, from cysteine to phenylalanine inclusive. The CDR3 DNA has 42 bases and is translated from base 1. Germline trimming: 4 bases from V, 3 bases from J; junction bases outside gene matches: 4. Overall results and qualifications from the work: The amount of clinical and demographic metadata varied by source and participant and was provided uncurated.

Collaborating institutions collected whole blood in K2EDTA tubes following their own protocols. For TCRbeta analysis, collaborators shipped samples as frozen whole blood, isolated PBMCs, or DNA extracted from either of those sample types. The chain is made from TRBV5-1 and TRBJ2-3, with TRBD1 identical over 8 junction bases. The clonotype originates from a woman in her sixties or seventies with active COVID-19. Sample: peripheral blood. DNA sequence: TGCGCCAGCAGCCTTGACAGGGGAACAGATACGCAGTATTTT. This is translated as CASSLDRGTDTQYF.